This is a list of T cell receptor beta chains from one sample in a study of CD8+ T cells in alopecia areata. The assay was immunoSEQ multiplex PCR, and TCRdb's table has in-frame clones only and misses some. The sample consists of fewer than 200,000 clones, roughly 62% of them appearing once. Specimen: CD8+ T cells sorted from blood, collected at week 24, from a patient treated with tofacitinib. These receptors were taken from a human donor with alopecia areata. The CDR3 runs from the conserved cysteine through the conserved F or W. The D gene is left open where the match is weak. Expanded clones are given a class, and other clones once, few, many or no size at all.

>TRBV2|.|.|TRBJ1-2
TGTGCCAGCAGTGAAGCGCTTCGGGGGGCCCATGGCTACACCTTC
CASSEALRGAHGYTF
>TRBV6-1|TRBD2|.|TRBJ2-3
TGTGCCAGCAGTGGCCTAGCGGGGAGTACAGCAGATACGCAGTATTTT
CASSGLAGSTADTQYF
>TRBV30|TRBD1|few|TRBJ2-5
TGTGCCTGGGTGGGACAGGCAATGAAGACCCAGTACTTC
CAWVGQAMKTQYF
>TRBV13|.|.|TRBJ2-3
TGTGCCAGCAGTCGGGGGTCCTCCCCAGGGGATACGCAGTATTTT
CASSRGSSPGDTQYF
>TRBV10-3|TRBD1|.|TRBJ1-2
TGTGCCATCAGTGACGGGGGGGACAGTTTTGACTATGGCTACACCTTC
CAISDGGDSFDYGYTF
>TRBV29-1|TRBD1|.|TRBJ2-7
TGCAGCGTTGACTCTGACAGGGGTACCTACGAGCAGTACTTC
CSVDSDRGTYEQYF
>TRBV7-6|.|.|TRBJ2-7
TGTGCCAGCAGCTTAGAGGGAATATGGGACCCCGCTCTGTACTTC
CASSLEGIWDPALYF
>TRBV7-9|TRBD1|few|TRBJ2-3
TGTGCCAGCAGCTTTCCTAGGACAGGGATCGATACGCAGTATTTT
CASSFPRTGIDTQYF
>TRBV7-9|TRBD1|few|TRBJ1-1
TGTGCCAGCAGATTCGACAGGGGGGAAGCTTTCTTT
CASRFDRGEAFF
>TRBV11-2|.|.|TRBJ2-7
TGTGCCAGCAGCTTAGAAGGCGGGCAGACCTACGAGCAGTACTTC
CASSLEGGQTYEQYF
>TRBV7-9|TRBD1|.|TRBJ1-2
TGTGCCAGCACCATTATTGAGACAGGGCCGGGCGGCTACACCTTC
CASTIIETGPGGYTF
>TRBV2|TRBD2|.|TRBJ2-1
TGTGCCAGCCCGGCGGGGGGGCCCTTCGGTGAGCAGTTCTTC
CASPAGGPFGEQFF
>TRBV6-5|TRBD2|.|TRBJ2-7
TGTGCCAGCAGTTTTCGCGGGGGAACCTACGAGCAGTACTTC
CASSFRGGTYEQYF
>TRBV29-1|.|once|TRBJ2-2
TGCAGCGTTCCGGACCAGAACACCGGGGAGCTGTTTTTT
CSVPDQNTGELFF
>TRBV5-1|TRBD1|.|TRBJ2-7
TGCGCCAGCAGCACCGGGACAGGCCAAGAGCAGTACTTC
CASSTGTGQEQYF
>TRBV27|TRBD2|.|TRBJ2-7
TGTGCCAGCAGTGCCCTAGCGGGGGGCTACGAGCAGTACTTC
CASSALAGGYEQYF
>TRBV4-1|TRBD1|.|TRBJ2-7
TGCGCCAGCAGCCAAGAGGACAGGGGGCCTGACGAGCAGTACTTC
CASSQEDRGPDEQYF
>TRBV29-1|TRBD1|.|TRBJ1-5
TGCAGCGTTGTACAGGGGGATCAGCCCCAGCATTTT
CSVVQGDQPQHF
>TRBV5-1|.|.|TRBJ2-5
TGCGCCAGCAGCCAGGGGACACAAGAGACCCAGTACTTC
CASSQGTQETQYF
>TRBV27|.|.|TRBJ1-5
TGTGCCATTGATCGGGGGGATAGCAATCAGCCCCAGCATTTT
CAIDRGDSNQPQHF